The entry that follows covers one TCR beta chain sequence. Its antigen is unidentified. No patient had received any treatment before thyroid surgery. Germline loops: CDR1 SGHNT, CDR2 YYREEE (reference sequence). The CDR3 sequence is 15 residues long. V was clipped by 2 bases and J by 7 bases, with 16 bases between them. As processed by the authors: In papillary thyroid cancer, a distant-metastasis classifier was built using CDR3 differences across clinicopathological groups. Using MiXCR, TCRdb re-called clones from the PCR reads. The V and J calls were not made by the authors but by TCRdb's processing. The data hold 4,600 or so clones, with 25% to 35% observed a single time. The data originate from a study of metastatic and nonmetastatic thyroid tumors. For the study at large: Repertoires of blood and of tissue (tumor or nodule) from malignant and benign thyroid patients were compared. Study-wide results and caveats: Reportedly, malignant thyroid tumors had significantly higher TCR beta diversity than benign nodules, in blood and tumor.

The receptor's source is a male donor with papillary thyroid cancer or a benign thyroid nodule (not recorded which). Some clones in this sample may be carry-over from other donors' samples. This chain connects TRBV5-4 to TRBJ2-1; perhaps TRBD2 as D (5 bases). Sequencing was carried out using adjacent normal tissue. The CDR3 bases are TGTGCCAGCAGCTTAGCAGGTATCGGGATTAATGAGCAGTTCTTC. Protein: CASSLAGIGINEQFF.